This TCR beta chain appears in the sequencing data of a study of shared clonotypes between healthy human individuals. The overall study: Aged between 18 and 49, the donors were a couple of women and three men.

CD4+ cell separation produced CD45RA+ naive and CD45RA-negative memory subsets. Repertoires were generated with immunoSEQ multiplex PCR, while TCRdb's copy carries only in-frame clones and drops some. The sample contains hundreds of thousands of clones, approximately 75% of which appear only once. Overall study results and limits: Across a handful of donors, naive CD4 shared 5% to 6.5%, naive CD8 less than 4%, memory CD4 2% to 2.5%, memory CD8 0.4% to 0.5%. In this cohort, only blood was sampled, and tissue repertoires likely differ.

There are 16 residues in the CDR3. CDR1 and CDR2 from the germline V gene are MNHEY and SMNVEV (reference sequence). The V end was cut by 2 bases, the J end by 0 bases, with 14 bases between. Concerning this clone: Its antigen is undetermined.

The TCR sequence derives from a young woman in good health. The chain uses TRBV27 and TRBJ2-7; D remains unclear. Sequenced sample: memory CD4+ T cells sorted from blood. Noted subset: CD45RA-negative fraction. CDR3 nucleotide sequence: TGTGCCAGCAGTTTACCCGGGTTCCTTCTCTCCTACGAGCAGTACTTC. This codes for CASSLPGFLLSYEQYF.